This T cell receptor (beta chain) was sequenced in a study of identifying expanded T cells in peripheral blood. Sequenced by immunoSEQ multiplex PCR; TCRdb stores in-frame clones only, minus some. The table includes 95,000 to 100,000 clones, roughly nine tenths detected once. V dropped 5 bases and J dropped 6; count of bases not matched to a gene: 13. The CDR3 runs 15 residues. Germline CDR1 and CDR2: SGHTA and FQGNSA. Healthy donors had no documented immune events, such as infections, while sampled. The genes are TRBV7-2 and TRBJ2-7; TRBD1 agrees at 7 bases. The sequence was collected from a person aged 18 to 70 in good health. Sequencing was performed on blood. The CDR3 DNA reads as TGTGCCAGCAGCCACAGGGGTCTTGGTCTGTCCGAGCAGTACTTC. This gives the protein CASSHRGLGLSEQYF.